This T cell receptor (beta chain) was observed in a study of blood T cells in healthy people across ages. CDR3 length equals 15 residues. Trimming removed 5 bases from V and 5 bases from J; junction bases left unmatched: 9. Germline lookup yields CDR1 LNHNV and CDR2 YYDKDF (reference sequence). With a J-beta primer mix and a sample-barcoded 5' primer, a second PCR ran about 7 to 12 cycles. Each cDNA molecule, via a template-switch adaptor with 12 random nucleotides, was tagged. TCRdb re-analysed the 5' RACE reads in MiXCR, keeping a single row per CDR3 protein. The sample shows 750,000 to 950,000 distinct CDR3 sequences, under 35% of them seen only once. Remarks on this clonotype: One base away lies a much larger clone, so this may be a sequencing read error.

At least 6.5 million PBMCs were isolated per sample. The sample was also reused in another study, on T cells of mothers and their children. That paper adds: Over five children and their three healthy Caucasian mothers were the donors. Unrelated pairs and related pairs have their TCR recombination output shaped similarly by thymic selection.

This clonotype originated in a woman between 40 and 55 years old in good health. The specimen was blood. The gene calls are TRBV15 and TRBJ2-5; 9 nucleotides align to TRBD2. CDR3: CATSPTSAGGETQYF. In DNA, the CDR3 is TGTGCCACCAGCCCGACTAGCGCGGGGGGGGAGACCCAGTACTTC.